Only a few counts were recorded for the clone carrying this T cell receptor beta chain. Antigen unknown. The time point here: pre-sensitization, week 0. Treatment described: therapeutic diphenylcyclopropenone sensitization with weekly scalp DPC. One entry per CDR3 protein, called by TCRdb with MiXCR from the RACE reads. The repertoire holds 350,000 to 450,000 distinct CDR3 sequences, with roughly 4.6% as singletons. The sample comes from a study of human T cells and chemical hapten exposure. Study-level points and caveats: Counts of TCRs expanded at PT1 correlated positively with patch test score. Donor immune responses may differ from healthy people's, since all donors had alopecia.

Germline lookup yields CDR1 MNHEY and CDR2 SMNVEV (reference sequence). CDR3 size: 15 residues. The V and J ends lost 5 bases and 2 bases, in that order; junction bases with no gene match: 8. Sample: whole blood, taken in connection with sensitization to the hapten diphenylcyclopropenone (DPC). This TCR came from a woman in her fifties or sixties with alopecia areata. Some clones in this sample may be carry-over from other donors' samples. This sequence joins TRBV27 and TRBJ2-5; 7 nucleotides align to TRBD1. For the CDR3, the DNA is TGTGCCAGCAGTCCCCCCGGGACAGCTCAAGAGACCCAGTACTTC. As protein: CASSPPGTAQETQYF.